This TCR beta chain is from a study of T cells in tumors after PD-1 blockade. Overall study context: Some patients also took daily vismodegib 150 mg during anti-PD-1 treatment. On average, peripheral blood gave about 100,000 TCR templates and tens of thousands of unique clonotypes.

The CDR3 is made up of 13 amino acids. Trimming left V 6 bases short and J 3 bases short, with 11 bases between. The V gene's germline CDR1 is ENHRY and CDR2 SYGVKD. Profiling relied on immunoSEQ multiplex PCR, and the TCRdb table lists in-frame clones only, not all of them. The repertoire holds about 34,000 clones, with 70% to 75% as singletons. The sample was PBMCs, taken after anti-PD-1 treatment. The TCR comes from a human donor with basal cell carcinoma. This chain joins TRBV10-3 and TRBJ1-1; D is possibly TRBD1 (5 bases). In DNA, the CDR3 is TGTGCCATCAGATGGACGGGGGACACTGAAGCTTTCTTT. This encodes CAIRWTGDTEAFF.